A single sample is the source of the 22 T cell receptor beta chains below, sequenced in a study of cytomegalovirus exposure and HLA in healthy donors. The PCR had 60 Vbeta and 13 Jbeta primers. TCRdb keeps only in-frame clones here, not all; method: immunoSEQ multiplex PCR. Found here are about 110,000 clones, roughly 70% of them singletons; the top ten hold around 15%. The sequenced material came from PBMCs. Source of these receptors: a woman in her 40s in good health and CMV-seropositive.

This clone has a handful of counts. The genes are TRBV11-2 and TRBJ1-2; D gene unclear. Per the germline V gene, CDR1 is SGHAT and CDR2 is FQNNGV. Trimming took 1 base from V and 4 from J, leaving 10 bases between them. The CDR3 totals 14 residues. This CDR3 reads CASSLVSGVYGYTF. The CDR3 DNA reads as TGTGCCAGCAGCTTAGTTTCAGGTGTCTATGGCTACACCTTC.

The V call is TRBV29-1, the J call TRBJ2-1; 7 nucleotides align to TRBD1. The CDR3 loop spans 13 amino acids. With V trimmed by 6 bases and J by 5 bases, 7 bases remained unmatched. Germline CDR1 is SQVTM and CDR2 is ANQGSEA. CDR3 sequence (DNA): TGCAGCGTCTTAGGACAGGCGGACAATGAGCAGTTCTTC. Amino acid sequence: CSVLGQADNEQFF.

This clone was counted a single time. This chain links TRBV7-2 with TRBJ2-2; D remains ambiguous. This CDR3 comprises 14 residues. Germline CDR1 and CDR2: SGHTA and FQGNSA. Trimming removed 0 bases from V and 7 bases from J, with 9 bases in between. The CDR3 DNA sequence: TGTGCCAGCAGCTTAGCTTTCGACAACGGGGAGCTGTTTTTT. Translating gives CASSLAFDNGELFF.

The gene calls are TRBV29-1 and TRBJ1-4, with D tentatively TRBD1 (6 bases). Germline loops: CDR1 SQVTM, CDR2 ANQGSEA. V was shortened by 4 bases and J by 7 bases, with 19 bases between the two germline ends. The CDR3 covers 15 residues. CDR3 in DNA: TGCAGCGTTGTATTGGGGGCTCGGTCGGGTGAAAAACTGTTTTTT. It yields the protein CSVVLGARSGEKLFF.

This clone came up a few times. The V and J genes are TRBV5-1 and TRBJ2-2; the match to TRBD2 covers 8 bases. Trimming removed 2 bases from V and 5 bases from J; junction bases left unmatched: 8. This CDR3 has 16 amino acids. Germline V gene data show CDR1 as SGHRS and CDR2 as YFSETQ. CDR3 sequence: CASSFFGGGITGELFF. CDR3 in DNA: TGCGCCAGCAGCTTCTTTGGCGGGGGGATAACCGGGGAGCTGTTTTTT.

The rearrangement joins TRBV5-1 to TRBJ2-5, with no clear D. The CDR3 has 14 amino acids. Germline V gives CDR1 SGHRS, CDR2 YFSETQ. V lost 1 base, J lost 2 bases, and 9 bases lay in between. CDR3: CASSLSAPQETQYF. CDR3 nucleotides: TGCGCCAGCAGCTTGTCAGCGCCGCAAGAGACCCAGTACTTC. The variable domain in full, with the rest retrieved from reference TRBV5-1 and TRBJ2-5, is KAGVTQTPRYLIKTRGQQVTLSCSPISGHRSVSWYQQTPGQGLQFLFEYFSETQRNKGNFPGRFSGRQFSNSRSEMNVSTLELGDSALYLCASSLSAPQETQYFGPGTRLLVL.

This CDR3 is CASSLEQGPNTEAFF. For the CDR3, the DNA is TGCGCCAGCAGCTTGGAACAGGGGCCGAACACTGAAGCTTTCTTT. The chain joins TRBV5-1 to TRBJ1-1; 7 bases are a match to TRBD1. CDR1 and CDR2 from the germline V gene are SGHRS and YFSETQ. The CDR3 is 15 amino acids. V was pared by 0 bases and J by 1 base, with 3 bases of the junction left unmatched.

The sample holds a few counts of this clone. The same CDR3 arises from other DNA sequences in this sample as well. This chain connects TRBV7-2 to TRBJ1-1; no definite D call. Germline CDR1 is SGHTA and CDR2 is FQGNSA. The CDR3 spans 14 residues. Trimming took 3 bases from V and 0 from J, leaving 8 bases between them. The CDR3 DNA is TGTGCCAGCAGCTTGAGGGTTCTGAACACTGAAGCTTTCTTT. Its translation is CASSLRVLNTEAFF.

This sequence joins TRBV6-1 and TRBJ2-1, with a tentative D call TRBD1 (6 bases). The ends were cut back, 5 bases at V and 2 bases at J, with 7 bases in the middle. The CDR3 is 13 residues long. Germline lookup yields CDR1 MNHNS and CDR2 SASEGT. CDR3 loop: CASSRTAYNEQFF. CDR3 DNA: TGTGCCAGCAGTAGGACAGCCTACAATGAGCAGTTCTTC.

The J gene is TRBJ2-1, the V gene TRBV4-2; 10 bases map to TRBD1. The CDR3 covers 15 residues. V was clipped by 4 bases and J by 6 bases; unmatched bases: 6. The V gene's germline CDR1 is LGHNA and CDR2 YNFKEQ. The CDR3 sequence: CASSPGTGDGNEQFF. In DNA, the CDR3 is TGTGCCAGCAGCCCCGGGACAGGGGACGGCAATGAGCAGTTCTTC.

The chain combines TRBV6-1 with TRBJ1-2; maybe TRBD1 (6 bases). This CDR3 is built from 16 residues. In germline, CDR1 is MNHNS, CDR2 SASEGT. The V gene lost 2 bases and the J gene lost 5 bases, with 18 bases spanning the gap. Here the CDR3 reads CASSEHGGPRNYGYTF. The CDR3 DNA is TGTGCCAGCAGTGAACATGGGGGCCCAAGAAATTATGGCTACACCTTC.

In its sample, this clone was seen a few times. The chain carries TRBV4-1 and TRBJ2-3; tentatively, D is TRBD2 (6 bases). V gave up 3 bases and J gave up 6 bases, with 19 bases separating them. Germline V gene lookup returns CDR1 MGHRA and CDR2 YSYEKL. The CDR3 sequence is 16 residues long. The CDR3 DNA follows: TGCGCCAGCAGCCAGGGGAAGACAATTGCGGGGGATACGCAGTATTTT. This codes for CASSQGKTIAGDTQYF.

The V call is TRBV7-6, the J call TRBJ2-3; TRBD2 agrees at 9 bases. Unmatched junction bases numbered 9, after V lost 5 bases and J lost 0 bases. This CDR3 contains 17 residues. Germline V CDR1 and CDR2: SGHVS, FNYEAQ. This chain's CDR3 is CASSPPSGETSTDTQYF. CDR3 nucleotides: TGTGCCAGCAGCCCCCCTAGCGGGGAGACTAGCACAGATACGCAGTATTTT.

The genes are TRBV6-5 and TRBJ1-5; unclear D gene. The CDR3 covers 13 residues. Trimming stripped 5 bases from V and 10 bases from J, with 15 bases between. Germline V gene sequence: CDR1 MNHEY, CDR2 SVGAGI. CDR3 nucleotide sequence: TGTGCCAGCAGTGGGGTTCACGGAGGTCCCCAGCATTTT. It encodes CASSGVHGGPQHF.

The CDR3 sequence is CASSLPGLAGNEQFF. The CDR3 nucleotides read TGCGCCAGCAGCTTACCGGGTCTAGCGGGGAATGAGCAGTTCTTC. The chain has TRBV5-1 and TRBJ2-1; TRBD2 aligns across 9 bases. Per the germline V gene, CDR1 is SGHRS and CDR2 is YFSETQ. The J segment lost 7 bases and the V segment lost 2 bases, leaving 7 bases of the junction unmatched. This CDR3 comprises 15 residues. The full variable domain, rest sourced from reference TRBV5-1 and TRBJ2-1, is KAGVTQTPRYLIKTRGQQVTLSCSPISGHRSVSWYQQTPGQGLQFLFEYFSETQRNKGNFPGRFSGRQFSNSRSEMNVSTLELGDSALYLCASSLPGLAGNEQFFGPGTRLTVL.

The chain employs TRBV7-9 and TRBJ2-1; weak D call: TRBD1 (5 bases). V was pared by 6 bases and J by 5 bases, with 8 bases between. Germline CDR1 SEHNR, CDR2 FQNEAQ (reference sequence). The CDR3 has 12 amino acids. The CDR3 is CASRGPDNEQFF. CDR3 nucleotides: TGTGCCAGCAGGGGGCCTGACAATGAGCAGTTCTTC. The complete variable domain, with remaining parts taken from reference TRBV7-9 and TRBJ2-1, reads DTGVSQNPRHKITKRGQNVTFRCDPISEHNRLYWYRQTLGQGPEFLTYFQNEAQLEKSRLLSDRFSAERPKGSFSTLEIQRTEQGDSAMYLCASRGPDNEQFFGPGTRLTVL.

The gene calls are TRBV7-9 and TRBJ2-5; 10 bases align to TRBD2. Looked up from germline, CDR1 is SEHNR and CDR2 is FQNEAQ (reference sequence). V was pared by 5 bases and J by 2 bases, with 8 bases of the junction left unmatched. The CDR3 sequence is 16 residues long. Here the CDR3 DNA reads TGTGCCAGCAGCCCCTCTAGCGGGGGTTATCAAGAGACCCAGTACTTC. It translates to CASSPSSGGYQETQYF.

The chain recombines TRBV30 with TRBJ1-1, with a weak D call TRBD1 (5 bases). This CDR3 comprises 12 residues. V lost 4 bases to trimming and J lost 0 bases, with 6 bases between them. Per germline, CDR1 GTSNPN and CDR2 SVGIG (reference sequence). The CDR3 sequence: CAWTGLNTEAFF. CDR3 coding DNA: TGTGCCTGGACAGGGTTGAACACTGAAGCTTTCTTT.

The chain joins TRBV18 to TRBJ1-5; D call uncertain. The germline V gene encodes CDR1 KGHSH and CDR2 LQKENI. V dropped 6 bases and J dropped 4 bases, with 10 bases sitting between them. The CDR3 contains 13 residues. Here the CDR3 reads CASSITENQPQHF. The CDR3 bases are TGTGCCAGCTCTATTACAGAAAATCAGCCCCAGCATTTT.

CDR3 sequence: CSARDRDTQYF. In DNA, the CDR3 is TGCAGTGCTAGAGATCGAGATACGCAGTATTTT. V gene TRBV20-1 combines with J gene TRBJ2-3; D unclear. The length of the CDR3 is 11 residues. The germline V gene encodes CDR1 DFQATT and CDR2 SNEGSKA (reference sequence). V shed 0 bases and J shed 5 bases, with 3 bases lying between them.

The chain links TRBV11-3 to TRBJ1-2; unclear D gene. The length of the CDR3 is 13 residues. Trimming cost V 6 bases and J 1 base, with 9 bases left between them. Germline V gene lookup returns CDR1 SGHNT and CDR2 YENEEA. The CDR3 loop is CASRLQRNYGYTF. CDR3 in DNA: TGTGCCAGCAGGTTACAGCGTAACTATGGCTACACCTTC.

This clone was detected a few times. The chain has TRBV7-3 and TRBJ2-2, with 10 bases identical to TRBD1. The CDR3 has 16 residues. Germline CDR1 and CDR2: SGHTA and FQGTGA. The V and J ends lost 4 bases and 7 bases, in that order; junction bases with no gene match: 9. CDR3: CASSSPDRGKSGELFF. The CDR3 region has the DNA TGTGCCAGCAGCTCCCCGGACAGGGGGAAGAGCGGGGAGCTGTTTTTT.